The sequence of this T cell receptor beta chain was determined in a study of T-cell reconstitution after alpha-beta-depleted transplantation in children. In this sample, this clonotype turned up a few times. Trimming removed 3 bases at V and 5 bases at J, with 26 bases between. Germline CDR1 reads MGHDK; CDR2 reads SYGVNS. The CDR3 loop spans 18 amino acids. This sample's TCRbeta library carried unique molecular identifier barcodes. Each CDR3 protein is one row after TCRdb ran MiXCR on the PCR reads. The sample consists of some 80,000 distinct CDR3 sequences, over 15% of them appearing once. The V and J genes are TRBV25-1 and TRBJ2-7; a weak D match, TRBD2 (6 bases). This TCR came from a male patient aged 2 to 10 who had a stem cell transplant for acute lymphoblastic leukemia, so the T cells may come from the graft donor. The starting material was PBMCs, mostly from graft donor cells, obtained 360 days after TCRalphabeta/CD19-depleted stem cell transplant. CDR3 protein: CASSDRPSGIAGFNEQYF. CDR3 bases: TGTGCCAGCAGTGATCGTCCTTCTGGTATTGCGGGATTTAACGAGCAGTACTTC.